Listed below are T cell receptor beta chains from one sample, sequenced in a study of blood T cell repertoires in COVID-19. Only in-frame clones appear in the TCRdb table, and some are missing; sequencing was by immunoSEQ multiplex PCR. The sample includes roughly 230,000 clones, approximately 81% seen only once; the top ten take about 6.9%. The sample was PBMCs or T cells enriched from blood (not recorded which). The receptors originated from a woman aged 50 to 60 who had been exposed to COVID-19. Each CDR3 is given with its conserved first and last residue. The D gene is left open where the match is weak. A row's size may be missing; if present it is once, few, many or a size class.

J gene: TRBJ2-7; V gene: TRBV12-3/TRBV12-4; D gene: .; clone size: .; CDR3 DNA: TGTGCCAGCAGTTCAGGGCTATCCTACGAGCAGTACTTC; CDR3 protein: CASSSGLSYEQYF
J gene: TRBJ1-1; V gene: TRBV5-1; D gene: .; clone size: .; CDR3 DNA: TGCGCCAGCAGCTTGGGACCAGGGAGGGCTTTCTTT; CDR3 protein: CASSLGPGRAFF
J gene: TRBJ2-7; V gene: TRBV5-1; D gene: .; clone size: .; CDR3 DNA: TGCGCCAGCAGCTTAAACAGGGTCCCCTACGAGCAGTACTTC; CDR3 protein: CASSLNRVPYEQYF
J gene: TRBJ2-1; V gene: TRBV6-5; D gene: .; clone size: .; CDR3 DNA: TGTGCCAGCAGCTCTAGCCCGTACCACCACAATGAGCAGTTCTTC; CDR3 protein: CASSSSPYHHNEQFF
J gene: TRBJ2-1; V gene: TRBV28; D gene: TRBD1; clone size: .; CDR3 DNA: TGTGCCAGCAGTTCCCGGACAGGGGGCAAGGACAATGAGCAGTTCTTC; CDR3 protein: CASSSRTGGKDNEQFF
J gene: TRBJ1-6; V gene: TRBV18; D gene: .; clone size: .; CDR3 DNA: TGTGCCAGCTCACCACCCCCCATCAATTCACCCCTCCACTTT; CDR3 protein: CASSPPPINSPLHF
J gene: TRBJ1-2; V gene: TRBV14; D gene: TRBD1; clone size: few; CDR3 DNA: TGTGCCAGCAGCCGGGACAGGGGGACCTATGGCTACACCTTC; CDR3 protein: CASSRDRGTYGYTF
J gene: TRBJ2-5; V gene: TRBV3-1/TRBV3-2; D gene: .; clone size: medium-sized; CDR3 DNA: TGTGCCAGCAGCCCCTTCGGACGGGGGTCCCAAGAGACCCAGTACTTC; CDR3 protein: CASSPFGRGSQETQYF
J gene: TRBJ1-1; V gene: TRBV20-1; D gene: .; clone size: .; CDR3 DNA: TGCAGTGCTAGTCGGTTGTGGGAGACGAACACTGAAGCTTTCTTT; CDR3 protein: CSASRLWETNTEAFF
J gene: TRBJ2-3; V gene: TRBV2; D gene: TRBD2; clone size: once; CDR3 DNA: TGTGCCAGCAGGAGCGGGGGCACAGATACGCAGTATTTT; CDR3 protein: CASRSGGTDTQYF
J gene: TRBJ2-2; V gene: TRBV7-9; D gene: .; clone size: .; CDR3 DNA: TGTGCCAGCAGCTTCGGCCTTCAGGCCAGGGGCACCGGGGAGCTGTTTTTT; CDR3 protein: CASSFGLQARGTGELFF
J gene: TRBJ2-5; V gene: TRBV19; D gene: TRBD2; clone size: .; CDR3 DNA: TGTGCCAGTAGTCCCGCAGCGGGGGGTCTAGAGACCCAGTACTTC; CDR3 protein: CASSPAAGGLETQYF
J gene: TRBJ1-1; V gene: TRBV6-2/TRBV6-3; D gene: .; clone size: .; CDR3 DNA: TGTGCCAGCAGCCTCGCGGGGGCGCGAGCTTTCTTT; CDR3 protein: CASSLAGARAFF
J gene: TRBJ1-2; V gene: TRBV6-5; D gene: TRBD1; clone size: .; CDR3 DNA: TGTGCCAGCAGCCAGGGGGAAGGCTACACCTTC; CDR3 protein: CASSQGEGYTF
J gene: TRBJ2-1; V gene: TRBV5-1; D gene: TRBD1; clone size: few; CDR3 DNA: TGCGCCAGCAGCTCCGGGGACAGGGGGCAGGAGCAGTTCTTC; CDR3 protein: CASSSGDRGQEQFF
J gene: TRBJ1-5; V gene: TRBV10-3; D gene: TRBD1; clone size: .; CDR3 DNA: TGTGCCATCAGTTCGGGACAGGGTCTAGGACAGCCCCAGCATTTT; CDR3 protein: CAISSGQGLGQPQHF
J gene: TRBJ2-2; V gene: TRBV9; D gene: .; clone size: .; CDR3 DNA: TGTGCCAGCAGCGTGTCTCAGTCGAACACCGGGGAGCTGTTTTTT; CDR3 protein: CASSVSQSNTGELFF
J gene: TRBJ1-1; V gene: TRBV2; D gene: .; clone size: .; CDR3 DNA: TGTGCCAGCAGTGAAGCTCAGGGCATTAACACTGAAGCTTTCTTT; CDR3 protein: CASSEAQGINTEAFF
J gene: TRBJ1-1; V gene: TRBV19; D gene: .; clone size: .; CDR3 DNA: TGTGCCAGTAGGACGAACGAGGGGAACACTGAAGCTTTCTTT; CDR3 protein: CASRTNEGNTEAFF
J gene: TRBJ2-2; V gene: TRBV14; D gene: .; clone size: few; CDR3 DNA: TGTGCCAGCAGCCAAGATAGACAGTCGAACACCGGGGAGCTGTTTTTT; CDR3 protein: CASSQDRQSNTGELFF
J gene: TRBJ1-1; V gene: TRBV28; D gene: .; clone size: .; CDR3 DNA: TGTGCCAGCAGCCCTAACAGGTTAACTGAAGCTTTCTTT; CDR3 protein: CASSPNRLTEAFF
J gene: TRBJ1-3; V gene: TRBV5-6; D gene: .; clone size: .; CDR3 DNA: TGTGCCAGCAGCCGGACAGTCGGAAACACCATATATTTT; CDR3 protein: CASSRTVGNTIYF
J gene: TRBJ2-3; V gene: TRBV29-1; D gene: .; clone size: .; CDR3 DNA: TGCAGCGTTGAAGCCTTAGACAAGGGAGATAGAACAGATACGCAGTATTTT; CDR3 protein: CSVEALDKGDRTDTQYF
J gene: TRBJ2-5; V gene: TRBV10-2; D gene: TRBD2; clone size: .; CDR3 DNA: TGCGCCAGCATGTTAGCGGGACAAGAGACCCAGTACTTC; CDR3 protein: CASMLAGQETQYF
J gene: TRBJ1-1; V gene: TRBV3-1/TRBV3-2; D gene: .; clone size: few; CDR3 DNA: TGTGCCAGCAGCCACCTATCAGGGGCCCCTGAAGCTTTCTTT; CDR3 protein: CASSHLSGAPEAFF
J gene: TRBJ1-2; V gene: TRBV2; D gene: .; clone size: .; CDR3 DNA: TGTGCCAGCAGTCTGTCGGCTGGGAGGGGCTACACCTTC; CDR3 protein: CASSLSAGRGYTF
J gene: TRBJ1-1; V gene: TRBV25-1; D gene: .; clone size: .; CDR3 DNA: TGTGCCAGCAGTGAGGGGCTCACTGAAGCTTTCTTT; CDR3 protein: CASSEGLTEAFF
J gene: TRBJ1-4; V gene: TRBV5-6; D gene: TRBD1; clone size: .; CDR3 DNA: TGTGCCAGCAGCGCAGGACAGGCGACTAATGAAAAACTGTTTTTT; CDR3 protein: CASSAGQATNEKLFF
J gene: TRBJ1-1; V gene: TRBV19; D gene: .; clone size: .; CDR3 DNA: TGTGCCAGTAAGCGAGGGGGGGAGGACACTGAAGCTTTCTTT; CDR3 protein: CASKRGGEDTEAFF
J gene: TRBJ2-4; V gene: TRBV4-1; D gene: TRBD1; clone size: .; CDR3 DNA: TGCGCCAGCAGCCAAGAACACAGGGGGCAGGGAAACATTCAGTACTTC; CDR3 protein: CASSQEHRGQGNIQYF
J gene: TRBJ2-3; V gene: TRBV24-1; D gene: .; clone size: .; CDR3 DNA: TGTGCCACCAGTGATTTCATGGACAGCCCCAGGGGCACAGATACGCAGTATTTT; CDR3 protein: CATSDFMDSPRGTDTQYF
J gene: TRBJ1-2; V gene: TRBV24-1; D gene: .; clone size: .; CDR3 DNA: TGTGCCACCAGTGGCTCGACAGGTGATGGCTACACCTTC; CDR3 protein: CATSGSTGDGYTF
J gene: TRBJ2-1; V gene: TRBV10-1; D gene: .; clone size: .; CDR3 DNA: TGCGCCAGCAGCAGGGAAAGCTCCTACAATGAGCAGTTCTTC; CDR3 protein: CASSRESSYNEQFF
J gene: TRBJ2-5; V gene: TRBV7-8; D gene: TRBD2; clone size: .; CDR3 DNA: TGTGCCAGCAGCTTAGTACGGCTAGCGGGGGGCGGGGAGACCCAGTACTTC; CDR3 protein: CASSLVRLAGGGETQYF
J gene: TRBJ2-1; V gene: TRBV11-2; D gene: TRBD1; clone size: .; CDR3 DNA: TGTGCCAGCAGCGGGGGACAGGGGCGATCTTACAATGAGCAGTTCTTC; CDR3 protein: CASSGGQGRSYNEQFF
J gene: TRBJ2-7; V gene: TRBV10-3; D gene: .; clone size: .; CDR3 DNA: TGTGCCATCAGTGAGGGCAGGGGGGCCCACGAGCAGTACTTC; CDR3 protein: CAISEGRGAHEQYF
J gene: TRBJ2-1; V gene: TRBV5-6; D gene: TRBD1; clone size: .; CDR3 DNA: TGTGCCAGCAGCTTGCGGACAGGGCACGCGGTTTACAATGAGCAGTTCTTC; CDR3 protein: CASSLRTGHAVYNEQFF
J gene: TRBJ1-5; V gene: TRBV28; D gene: .; clone size: .; CDR3 DNA: TGTGCCAGCAACCCCACCGGTCCTCAGCCCCAGCATTTT; CDR3 protein: CASNPTGPQPQHF
J gene: TRBJ2-6; V gene: TRBV15; D gene: .; clone size: .; CDR3 DNA: TGTGCCACCAGCAGAGCGGGTTGGCAGCGTTCTGGGGCCAACGTCCTGACTTTC; CDR3 protein: CATSRAGWQRSGANVLTF
J gene: TRBJ2-3; V gene: TRBV5-1; D gene: .; clone size: .; CDR3 DNA: TGCGCCAGCAGCTTCGGTGGAGATACGCAGTATTTT; CDR3 protein: CASSFGGDTQYF
J gene: TRBJ2-3; V gene: TRBV19; D gene: TRBD2; clone size: .; CDR3 DNA: TGTGCCAGTAATGAGGGAGGGATAGGCACAGATACGCAGTATTTT; CDR3 protein: CASNEGGIGTDTQYF
J gene: TRBJ2-1; V gene: TRBV5-1; D gene: TRBD2; clone size: .; CDR3 DNA: TGCGCCAGCAGCTTGGTCGTCCCCGGGGGGGCAGATGAGCAGTTCTTC; CDR3 protein: CASSLVVPGGADEQFF
J gene: TRBJ2-1; V gene: TRBV30; D gene: TRBD2; clone size: .; CDR3 DNA: TGTGCCTGGACGGCCTTAGCGGGGGGGCCTGGGGAGCAGTTCTTC; CDR3 protein: CAWTALAGGPGEQFF
J gene: TRBJ1-1; V gene: TRBV5-6; D gene: TRBD1; clone size: once; CDR3 DNA: TGTGCCAGCAGCTTTCAGGGGGCGGACACTGAAGCTTTCTTT; CDR3 protein: CASSFQGADTEAFF
J gene: TRBJ1-1; V gene: TRBV9; D gene: .; clone size: .; CDR3 DNA: TGTGCCAGCAGCGTAGCGTTAAACACTGAAGCTTTCTTT; CDR3 protein: CASSVALNTEAFF
J gene: TRBJ1-6; V gene: TRBV7-2; D gene: .; clone size: .; CDR3 DNA: TGTGCCAGCAGCTTAAGATCCTCCGGCGGTTCACCCCTCCACTTT; CDR3 protein: CASSLRSSGGSPLHF
J gene: TRBJ1-5; V gene: TRBV20-1; D gene: TRBD1; clone size: .; CDR3 DNA: TGCAGTGCTAGTAGGGACAGGGCGGTTCAGCCCCAGCATTTT; CDR3 protein: CSASRDRAVQPQHF
J gene: TRBJ2-7; V gene: TRBV15; D gene: .; clone size: .; CDR3 DNA: TGTGCCACCAGCCCCCAGAGGCCCTCCTACGAGCAGTACTTC; CDR3 protein: CATSPQRPSYEQYF
J gene: TRBJ2-7; V gene: TRBV7-2; D gene: TRBD2; clone size: .; CDR3 DNA: TGTGCCAGCAGACAGGATCTAGCGGGGGGAAACGAGCAGTACTTC; CDR3 protein: CASRQDLAGGNEQYF
J gene: TRBJ2-7; V gene: TRBV27; D gene: TRBD2; clone size: .; CDR3 DNA: TGTGCCAGCAGTCATAGCGGGGAGAGCCACGAGCAGTACTTC; CDR3 protein: CASSHSGESHEQYF
J gene: TRBJ2-2; V gene: TRBV7-9; D gene: TRBD1; clone size: .; CDR3 DNA: TGTGCCAGCAGCCCCCAGGGGGCCACCGGGGAGCTGTTTTTT; CDR3 protein: CASSPQGATGELFF
J gene: TRBJ2-7; V gene: TRBV25-1; D gene: .; clone size: .; CDR3 DNA: TGTGCCAGCAGTGGAGGGGGCGAGCAGTACTTC; CDR3 protein: CASSGGGEQYF
J gene: TRBJ2-5; V gene: TRBV29-1; D gene: TRBD1; clone size: few; CDR3 DNA: TGCAGCGCCACCGACAGGGGAGAGACCCAGTACTTC; CDR3 protein: CSATDRGETQYF
J gene: TRBJ1-2; V gene: TRBV7-2; D gene: TRBD1; clone size: .; CDR3 DNA: TGTGCCAGCAGCTTAGGGTATCGACAGGGTAAAAACTATGGCTACACCTTC; CDR3 protein: CASSLGYRQGKNYGYTF
J gene: TRBJ1-1; V gene: TRBV10-2; D gene: .; clone size: .; CDR3 DNA: TGCGCCAGCAGTGCAATAGCCGCCACGAACACTGAAGCTTTCTTT; CDR3 protein: CASSAIAATNTEAFF
J gene: TRBJ2-3; V gene: TRBV14; D gene: TRBD2; clone size: .; CDR3 DNA: TGTGCCAGCAGCAGGGCTGGTCTTCGGGGGGTCACAGATACGCAGTATTTT; CDR3 protein: CASSRAGLRGVTDTQYF